Below are 24 T cell receptor beta chains sequenced from a single sample in a study of cytomegalovirus exposure and HLA in healthy donors. A multiplex PCR was run with 60 Vbeta primers and 13 Jbeta primers. The table came from immunoSEQ multiplex PCR; TCRdb's copy has only in-frame clones and leaves some out. The sample lists 60,000 or so clones, over 60% occurring once. The sequenced sample was PBMCs. These TCRs come from a middle-aged man in good health and CMV-seropositive.

The genes are TRBV7-3 and TRBJ2-1; 7 nucleotides align to TRBD2. The CDR3 covers 16 residues. Germline trimming cut 4 bases from V and 9 bases from J; bases unmatched to any gene: 15. Germline CDR1 and CDR2: SGHTA and FQGTGA. In nucleotides, the CDR3 is TGTGCCAGCAGCTCAGCTAGCGGCCCTTCTGACACTGAGCAGTTCTTC. The encoded protein is CASSSASGPSDTEQFF.

The rearrangement links TRBV4-1 to TRBJ2-7, with D perhaps matching TRBD2 (5 bases). This CDR3 is built from 16 residues. Deletions cut 0 bases from V and 1 base from J, with 13 bases between. CDR1 MGHRA and CDR2 YSYEKL come from the germline V gene. CDR3 nucleotides: TGCGCCAGCAGCCAAGATTGGGTGGGCGGGTCCTACGAGCAGTACTTC. Protein product: CASSQDWVGGSYEQYF.

CDR3 sequence reads: CASSKVEGGGTEAFF. The CDR3 DNA reads as TGTGCCAGCAGCAAAGTCGAGGGCGGGGGGACTGAAGCTTTCTTT. The chain carries TRBV21-1 and TRBJ1-1. TRBV21-1 represents a pseudogene. The CDR3 is 15 amino acids.

This clone was recorded a few times. CDR3 in amino acids: CASRDTGPNQPQHF. CDR3 bases: TGTGCCAGCAGAGACACAGGCCCCAATCAGCCCCAGCATTTT. The chain employs TRBV6-1 and TRBJ1-5, with a possible D match to TRBD1 (5 bases). Per the germline V gene, CDR1 is MNHNS and CDR2 is SASEGT. V was trimmed by 6 bases and J by 3 bases, leaving 12 bases between them. The CDR3 has 14 amino acids.

The rearrangement links TRBV21-1 to TRBJ2-2; TRBD1, the table's D call, was not compared with the DNA. TRBV21-1 is classified as a pseudogene. This CDR3 is 17 amino acids long. Here the CDR3 DNA reads TGTGCCAGCAGCCTCGGGACAGGGGGTTCGAACACCGGGGAGCTGTTTTTT. It specifies CASSLGTGGSNTGELFF.

Of note for this clone: The sample has other DNA sequences that encode this CDR3 too. This chain connects TRBV5-4 to TRBJ2-7, with a possible D match to TRBD2 (5 bases). The CDR3 contains 13 residues. V was shortened by 4 bases and J by 6 bases, with 14 bases between the two germline ends. Germline V gene data show CDR1 as SGHNT and CDR2 as YYREEE (reference sequence). DNA for the CDR3: TGTGCCAGCAGCCTACGGGGATGGGGCGAGCAGTACTTC. Translating gives CASSLRGWGEQYF.

The V and J genes are TRBV5-4 and TRBJ2-7; 11 nucleotides match TRBD1. Germline V gene lookup returns CDR1 SGHNT and CDR2 YYREEE (reference sequence). V shed 2 bases, J shed 5 bases, and the junction held 6 bases outside the gene matches. This CDR3 is 15 amino acids long. CDR3 sequence: CASSLAGTGGNEQYF. The CDR3 coding sequence is TGTGCCAGCAGCTTAGCCGGGACAGGGGGGAACGAGCAGTACTTC. The whole variable domain, filled in from reference TRBV5-4 and TRBJ2-7, reads ETGVTQSPTHLIKTRGQQVTLRCSSQSGHNTVSWYQQALGQGPQFIFQYYREEENGRGNFPPRFSGLQFPNYSSELNVNALELDDSALYLCASSLAGTGGNEQYFGPGTRLTVT.

The chain links TRBV9 to TRBJ2-5; TRBD2 aligns across 7 bases. This CDR3 has 17 amino acids. V lost 0 bases and J lost 5; bases outside the gene matches: 13. Germline V gene sequence: CDR1 SGDLS, CDR2 YYNGEE. This CDR3 is CASSVADSGFPAETQYF. The CDR3 DNA reads TGTGCCAGCAGCGTAGCGGATAGCGGGTTCCCTGCGGAGACCCAGTACTTC.

V usage is TRBV7-2 and J usage is TRBJ1-1; a weak D match, TRBD1 (5 bases). V lost 6 bases and J lost 5, with 19 bases in between. This CDR3 spans 15 amino acids. The germline CDR1 and CDR2 sequences are SGHTA and FQGNSA. The CDR3 loop is CASRTGSGGGTEAFF. The CDR3 DNA sequence: TGTGCCAGCAGGACGGGAAGCGGGGGAGGGACTGAAGCTTTCTTT.

This clone was detected a few times. Germline and junction disagree at one end, which may indicate a read error. Different DNA sequences within this sample yield the same CDR3. The chain employs TRBV5-4 and TRBJ2-1; possible D gene TRBD1, 5 bases. The CDR3 is 10 residues long. In germline, CDR1 is SGHNT, CDR2 YYREEE (reference sequence). CDR3 loop: CAKTQDDQFF. Written as DNA, the CDR3 is TGTGCGAAGACACAGGATGATCAGTTCTTC.

The V and J genes are TRBV7-9 and TRBJ2-7; TRBD1 is a possible D gene (6 bases). This CDR3 comprises 12 residues. V dropped 3 bases and J dropped 5 bases, with 8 bases sitting between them. Germline values: CDR1 SEHNR, CDR2 FQNEAQ (reference sequence). The CDR3 DNA reads TGTGCCAGCAGCTTGTACAGGGACGAGCAGTACTTC. Protein sequence: CASSLYRDEQYF.

The V call is TRBV19, the J call TRBJ1-3; D not resolved. The CDR3 has 13 amino acids. Between the trimmed V and J ends, which lost 6 bases and 0 bases, there was a span of 6 bases. Germline V gene data show CDR1 as LNHDA and CDR2 as SQIVND (reference sequence). CDR3 nucleotides: TGTGCCAGTAGGCAGTTCTCTGGAAACACCATATATTTT. Translating it yields CASRQFSGNTIYF. Drawing the rest from reference TRBV19 and TRBJ1-3, the complete variable domain is DGGITQSPKYLFRKEGQNVTLSCEQNLNHDAMYWYRQDPGQGLRLIYYSQIVNDFQKGDIAEGYSVSREKKESFPLTVTSAQKNPTAFYLCASRQFSGNTIYFGEGSWLTVV.

This clone was seen a few times. The CDR3 is CASSPEGNPNEKLFF. The CDR3 DNA sequence: TGTGCCAGCTCACCGGAGGGAAACCCCAATGAAAAACTGTTTTTT. The chain has TRBV18 and TRBJ1-4; no reliable D call. Germline CDR1 reads KGHSH; CDR2 reads LQKENI. The CDR3 consists of 15 residues. V lost 3 bases and J lost 5, with 13 bases in between.

This clone showed up just a few times. The V call is TRBV14, the J call TRBJ1-2, with TRBD1 matching over 8 bases. The length of the CDR3 is 14 residues. Germline assignment: CDR1 SGHDN and CDR2 FVKESK. Trimming cost V 3 bases and J 4 bases; bases outside gene matches: 4. The CDR3 is CASSQDRAVYGYTF. DNA of the CDR3: TGTGCCAGCAGCCAGGACAGGGCGGTCTATGGCTACACCTTC.

This rearrangement joins TRBV5-1 to TRBJ2-5, with D possibly being TRBD1 (6 bases). Between the trimmed V and J ends, which lost 4 bases and 5 bases, there was a span of 18 bases. This CDR3 has 15 amino acids. Germline CDR1 reads SGHRS; CDR2 reads YFSETQ. The CDR3 is CASSATGLVIETQYF. For the CDR3, the DNA is TGCGCCAGCAGCGCCACAGGGTTGGTCATTGAGACCCAGTACTTC.

The J gene is TRBJ1-5, the V gene TRBV4-3, with D possibly TRBD1 on 6 matching bases. Germline assignment: CDR1 LGHNA and CDR2 YSLEER. The CDR3 runs to 16 residues. Trimming removed 1 base from V and 5 bases from J, with 15 bases in between. The CDR3 sequence is CASSQALQDSYQPQHF. In DNA, the CDR3 is TGCGCCAGCAGCCAAGCCCTTCAGGACAGTTATCAGCCCCAGCATTTT.

This chain links TRBV5-1 with TRBJ2-3; D is possibly TRBD1 (5 bases). The CDR3 is made up of 12 amino acids. Germline assignment: CDR1 SGHRS and CDR2 YFSETQ. Between the trimmed V and J ends, which lost 0 bases and 9 bases, there was a span of 8 bases. As DNA, the CDR3 is TGCGCCAGCAGCTTGGCCCCAGGGACGCAGTATTTT. Residues: CASSLAPGTQYF.

This clone was seen once. This chain links TRBV9 with TRBJ1-5; no clear D gene. Per germline, CDR1 SGDLS and CDR2 YYNGEE. The CDR3 has 14 amino acids. V was trimmed by 3 bases and J by 9 bases, leaving 16 bases between them. In nucleotides, the CDR3 is TGTGCCAGCAGCGGGAGTGAGGCGGGGATGCCCCAGCATTTT. Protein: CASSGSEAGMPQHF. Filled out from reference TRBV9 and TRBJ1-5, the complete variable domain reads DSGVTQTPKHLITATGQRVTLRCSPRSGDLSVYWYQQSLDQGLQFLIQYYNGEERAKGNILERFSAQQFPDLHSELNLSSLELGDSALYFCASSGSEAGMPQHFGDGTRLSIL.

This chain joins TRBV6-1 and TRBJ1-2; D gene unclear. Trimming pared 2 bases from V and 8 bases from J, leaving 15 bases between. Germline V gives CDR1 MNHNS, CDR2 SASEGT. There are 14 residues in the CDR3. Here the CDR3 reads CASSETITRGGYTF. In DNA, the CDR3 is TGTGCCAGCAGTGAAACTATCACCCGTGGGGGCTACACCTTC.

V usage is TRBV19 and J usage is TRBJ1-2; 9 nucleotides agree with TRBD1. CDR1 and CDR2 from the germline V gene are LNHDA and SQIVND (reference sequence). The CDR3 contains 15 residues. With 1 base clipped from V and 2 bases from J, the junction kept 2 bases outside the gene matches. CDR3 sequence reads: CASSIGDRVNYGYTF. The CDR3, as DNA: TGTGCCAGTAGTATAGGGGACAGGGTCAACTATGGCTACACCTTC.

This rearrangement joins TRBV21-1 to TRBJ2-7; the D call in the table, TRBD1, was not verified against the DNA. TRBV21-1 is assigned pseudogene status. CDR3 length: 13 amino acids. CDR3 nucleotide sequence: TGTGCCAGCAGCAAAGGACAAGCCTACGAGCAGTACTTC. Protein product: CASSKGQAYEQYF.

The sample holds one count of this clone. The V and J genes are TRBV4-1 and TRBJ1-5; D remains ambiguous. This CDR3 has 16 amino acids. V was clipped by 1 base and J by 3 bases, with 13 bases between them. Germline V lookup: CDR1 MGHRA, CDR2 YSYEKL. CDR3 sequence (DNA): TGCGCCAGCAGCCAAGTCTTCCGGCAGGTCAATCAGCCCCAGCATTTT. Translation: CASSQVFRQVNQPQHF.

The V gene is TRBV6-6, the J gene TRBJ2-1; 9 bases are a match to TRBD2. CDR1 and CDR2 from the germline V gene are MNHNY and SVGAGI (reference sequence). Losses at the gene ends were 8 bases for V and 5 bases for J; bases not matched to a gene: 7. CDR3 length equals 14 residues. For the CDR3, the DNA is TGTGCCAGCCAAGGGCTAGCGGGGAACAATGAGCAGTTCTTC. Translation: CASQGLAGNNEQFF.

The rearrangement links TRBV29-1 to TRBJ1-2; perhaps TRBD1 as D (6 bases). The V end was cut by 6 bases, the J end by 5 bases, with 13 bases between. Germline CDR1 reads SQVTM; CDR2 reads ANQGSEA. This CDR3 region has 12 residues. CDR3 bases: TGCAGCGTCGCCAGGGGAAGGTATGGCTACACCTTC. It encodes CSVARGRYGYTF. The variable domain in full, completed from reference TRBV29-1 and TRBJ1-2, reads SAVISQKPSRDICQRGTSLTIQCQVDSQVTMMFWYRQQPGQSLTLIATANQGSEATYESGFVIDKFPISRPNLTFSTLTVSNMSPEDSSIYLCSVARGRYGYTFGSGTRLTVV.